This T cell receptor (beta chain) was sequenced during a study of T-cell memory formation after mild COVID-19. Worth noting for this clonotype: Its specificity is unknown.

Findings and caveats of the study: Nothing showed for sure that second-wave clones peaking on day 37 were SARS-CoV-2 specific.

TCRdb passed the 5' RACE reads through MiXCR, listing each CDR3 protein once. This table holds roughly 48,000 distinct CDR3 sequences, roughly a quarter found once. The length of the CDR3 is 15 residues. Germline V gene data show CDR1 as SEHNR and CDR2 as FQNEAQ (reference sequence). With 6 bases clipped from V and 5 bases from J, the junction kept 10 bases outside the gene matches. The sequencing sample was made of PBMCs or a T cell subset sorted from them (not recorded which). This chain connects TRBV7-9 to TRBJ2-1; 7 bases match TRBD2. The receptor was derived from a young man who had mild COVID-19 (a few samples of this study predate the infection). Cell type and time point are not known. CDR3 sequence: CASRGRVGSNNEQFF. CDR3 in DNA: TGTGCCAGCAGGGGGAGGGTCGGGAGTAACAATGAGCAGTTCTTC.